The clone carrying this T cell receptor beta chain has more than one count but fewer than ten. What it recognizes is unknown. This may be a read error: a much more frequent sequence differs by one nucleotide. RNA transcripts provided the template for amplifying TCR beta CDR3 regions. First-round RT-PCR used HTBI primers; second-round multiplex PCR followed. One entry per CDR3 protein, called by TCRdb with MiXCR from the multiplex PCR reads. Seen here are about 1.1 million distinct CDR3 sequences, roughly two fifths observed once, and the top ten hold more than 9.5%. This entry is derived from a study of Graves' ophthalmopathy and Graves' hyperthyroidism. The CDR3 is made up of 14 amino acids. The germline CDR1 and CDR2 sequences are DFQATT and SNEGSKA (reference sequence). V was pared by 6 bases and J by 0 bases, with 12 bases between. Notes on the study in general: A 13-signature model separated ophthalmopathy from stable hyperthyroidism, reaching roughly 85% sensitivity and around 83% specificity cross-validated.

The hyperthyroidism patients, aged 18 to 65, had been newly diagnosed, with under 2 months' duration. Thyroid ultrasound, orbital computed tomography, TRAb, serum thyroxine and clinical symptoms formed the basis of diagnosis. The chain uses TRBV20-1 and TRBJ1-5; no definite D call. This sequence originates from an adult man with Graves' hyperthyroidism. Sequencing input: peripheral blood or thyroid tissue (not recorded which). CDR3 sequence (DNA): TGCAGTGCCCCCTCTCCTTGTAGCAATCAGCCCCAGCATTTT. This sequence encodes CSAPSPCSNQPQHF.